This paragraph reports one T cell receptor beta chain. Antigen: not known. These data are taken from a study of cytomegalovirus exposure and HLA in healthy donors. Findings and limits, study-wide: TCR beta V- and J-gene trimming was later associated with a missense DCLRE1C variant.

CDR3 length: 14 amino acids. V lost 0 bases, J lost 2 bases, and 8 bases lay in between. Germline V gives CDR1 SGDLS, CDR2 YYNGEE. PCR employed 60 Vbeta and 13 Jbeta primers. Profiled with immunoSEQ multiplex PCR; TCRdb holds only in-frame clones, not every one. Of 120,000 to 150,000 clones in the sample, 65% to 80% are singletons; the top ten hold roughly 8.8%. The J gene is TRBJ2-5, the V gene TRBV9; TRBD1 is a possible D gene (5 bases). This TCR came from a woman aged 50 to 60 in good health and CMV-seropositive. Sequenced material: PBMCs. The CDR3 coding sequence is TGTGCCAGCAGCGTAGAATCAGGGCAAGAGACCCAGTACTTC. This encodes CASSVESGQETQYF.